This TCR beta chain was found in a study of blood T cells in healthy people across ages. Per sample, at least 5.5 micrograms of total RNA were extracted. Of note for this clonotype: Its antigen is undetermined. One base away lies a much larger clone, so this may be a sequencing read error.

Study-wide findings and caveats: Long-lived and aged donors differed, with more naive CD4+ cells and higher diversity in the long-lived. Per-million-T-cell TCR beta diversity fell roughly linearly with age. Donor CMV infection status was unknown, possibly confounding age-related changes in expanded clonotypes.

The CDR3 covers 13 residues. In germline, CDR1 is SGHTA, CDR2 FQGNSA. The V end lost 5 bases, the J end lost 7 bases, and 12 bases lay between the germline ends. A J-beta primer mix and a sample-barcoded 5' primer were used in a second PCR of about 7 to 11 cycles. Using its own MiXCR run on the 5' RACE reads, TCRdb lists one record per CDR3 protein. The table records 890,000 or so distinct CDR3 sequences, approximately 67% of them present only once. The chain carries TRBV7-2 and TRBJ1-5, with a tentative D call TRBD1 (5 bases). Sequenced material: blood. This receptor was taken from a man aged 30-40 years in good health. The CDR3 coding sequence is TGTGCCAGCAGCGGGGACGGGGAACAGCCCCAGCATTTT. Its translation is CASSGDGEQPQHF.